This T cell receptor (beta chain) originates from a study of T cells in Graves' hyperthyroidism and ophthalmopathy. On the study more broadly: At initial diagnosis, before any treatment had begun, peripheral blood was obtained.

In its sample, this clonotype was seen many times. Amplified TCR beta CDR3 regions derived from RNA transcripts. HTBI primers were the set used in a first-round RT-PCR of the TCR CDR3. One entry per CDR3 protein, called by TCRdb with MiXCR from the multiplex PCR reads. The repertoire holds about 570,000 distinct CDR3 sequences, with around 13% as singletons. Uncontrolled infection, other autoimmune disease, pregnancy or lactation barred patients from enrollment. Orbital computed tomography, thyroid ultrasound, serum thyroxine and TRAb, and clinical symptoms together informed the diagnoses. The sequence came from a woman in her thirties or forties with Graves' hyperthyroidism. The source material was blood.

The CDR3 bases are TGTGCCAGCAGTTACACCAGGGGTGGGTCTGAAGCTTTCTTT. Encoded protein: CASSYTRGGSEAFF. The rearrangement uses TRBV6-5 and TRBJ1-1, with D tentatively TRBD1 (6 bases). The CDR3 has 14 amino acids. From germline, CDR1 is MNHEY and CDR2 SVGAGI. Trimming removed 2 bases at V and 6 bases at J, with 13 bases between.